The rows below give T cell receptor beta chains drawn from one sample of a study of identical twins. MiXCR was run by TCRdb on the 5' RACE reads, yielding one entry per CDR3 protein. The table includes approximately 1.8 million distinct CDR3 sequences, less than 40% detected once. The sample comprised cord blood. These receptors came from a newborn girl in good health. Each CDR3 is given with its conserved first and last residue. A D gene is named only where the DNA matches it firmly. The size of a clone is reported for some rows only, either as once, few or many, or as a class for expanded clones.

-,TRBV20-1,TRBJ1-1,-,CSASPLQGYTEAFF,TGCAGTGCTAGCCCTTTACAGGGTTACACTGAAGCTTTCTTT
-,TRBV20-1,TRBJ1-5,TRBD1,CSARRGQGANQPQHF,TGCAGTGCTAGACGGGGACAGGGGGCGAATCAGCCCCAGCATTTT
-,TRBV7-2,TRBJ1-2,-,CASSLGGYSYTF,TGTGCCAGCAGCTTAGGGGGTTATAGCTACACCTTC
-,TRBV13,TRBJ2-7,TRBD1,CASSLRDRARHSSYEQYF,TGTGCCAGCAGCTTACGGGACAGGGCCCGTCACTCCTCCTACGAGCAGTACTTC
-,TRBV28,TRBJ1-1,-,CAGKNTEAFF,TGTGCCGGCAAGAACACTGAAGCTTTCTTT
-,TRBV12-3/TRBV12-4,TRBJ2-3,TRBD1,CASSSDRGLITTDTQYF,TGTGCCAGCAGTTCGGACAGGGGGCTTATCACCACAGATACGCAGTATTTT
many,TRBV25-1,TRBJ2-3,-,CASVTDTQYF,TGTGCCAGCGTCACAGATACGCAGTATTTT
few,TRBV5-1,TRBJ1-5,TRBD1,CASSWDSFNQPQHF,TGCGCCAGCAGCTGGGACAGTTTCAATCAGCCCCAGCATTTT
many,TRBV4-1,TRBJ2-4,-,CASSQARQNIQYF,TGCGCCAGCAGCCAAGCCCGACAAAACATTCAGTACTTC
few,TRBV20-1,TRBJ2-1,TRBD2,CSTEPGTRVGHEQFF,TGCAGTACCGAACCGGGGACTAGAGTCGGCCATGAGCAGTTCTTC
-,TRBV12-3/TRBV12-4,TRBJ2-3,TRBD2,CASSFAGATDMQYF,TGTGCCAGCAGTTTTGCGGGAGCCACAGATATGCAGTATTTT
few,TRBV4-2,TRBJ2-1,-,CASSQERVAYNEQFF,TGTGCCAGCAGCCAAGAAAGGGTTGCCTACAATGAGCAGTTCTTC
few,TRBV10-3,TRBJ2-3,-,CAISDSGTDYTDTQYF,TGTGCCATCAGTGATTCCGGGACTGATTACACAGATACGCAGTATTTT
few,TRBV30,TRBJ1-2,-,CAWTPRRNYGYTF,TGTGCCTGGACCCCAAGGAGGAACTATGGCTACACCTTC